These 2 T cell receptor beta chains came from one sample sequenced in a study of T cells in Graves' hyperthyroidism and ophthalmopathy. TCR beta CDR3 region amplification was performed from RNA transcripts. Researchers ran a first-round RT-PCR on the TCR CDR3 using the HTBI primer set. One entry per CDR3 protein results from TCRdb running MiXCR on the multiplex PCR reads. The sample has around 350,000 distinct CDR3 sequences, about a fifth seen once; the top ten hold about 3.5%. Sequencing was carried out using blood. The source is a woman aged 18-30 years with Graves' hyperthyroidism.

This clonotype was detected a few times. V and J are TRBV2 and TRBJ1-1; TRBD1 matches 11 bases. V shed 5 bases and J 4 bases; nucleotides not matched to a gene: 6. CDR1 and CDR2 (germline): SNHLY, FYNNEI. The CDR3 totals 15 residues. CDR3 sequence reads: CASSFSGTGGTEAFF. The CDR3 DNA reads as TGTGCCAGCAGTTTTTCCGGGACAGGGGGCACTGAAGCTTTCTTT.

Remarks on this clonotype: Since no conserved phenylalanine or tryptophan closes the CDR3, a read error is the likely cause. The chain links TRBV5-1 to TRBJ1-5, with D hard to call. CDR1 SGHRS and CDR2 YFSETQ come from the germline V gene. The V end lost 0 bases, the J end lost 3 bases, and 7 bases lay between the germline ends. This CDR3 is 14 amino acids long. The CDR3 protein is CASSLVGNNQPQHV. The CDR3 DNA reads as TGCGCCAGCAGCTTGGTCGGCAACAATCAGCCCCAGCATGTT.